The present entry profiles one T cell receptor beta chain with its context. Deletions cut 3 bases from V and 5 bases from J, with 17 bases between. CDR3 length: 16 amino acids. Per the germline V gene, CDR1 is KGHSH and CDR2 is LQKENI. This sample is drawn from a study of cytomegalovirus exposure and HLA in healthy donors. It was with 60 Vbeta and 13 Jbeta primers that the PCR ran. The assay was immunoSEQ multiplex PCR, and TCRdb's table has in-frame clones only and misses some. The sample has roughly 80,000 clones, less than 80% seen once; the top ten hold 6.9%. This receptor was identified in a woman between 50 and 59 years old in good health and CMV-seropositive. The V call is TRBV18, the J call TRBJ1-5, with D possibly matching TRBD1 (5 bases). Sequencing input: PBMCs. The CDR3 nucleotides read TGTGCCAGCTCACCGCGGAGACAGAACACCGATCAGCCCCAGCATTTT. Protein: CASSPRRQNTDQPQHF.